Sequencing of this T cell receptor (beta chain) was carried out in a study of blood T cell repertoires in COVID-19. Overall study context: Acute-phase and convalescent COVID-19 samples originated in the United States, Italy and Spain. PBMCs, B-cell-depleted T cells, or T cells were the source of the cDNA or gDNA that made up the material.

In the original processing: Amplification of reference gene primers provided the estimated nucleated cell counts. Method: immunoSEQ multiplex PCR; TCRdb's copy keeps in-frame clones and lacks some. V and J calls and clone size come straight from that table; D and trimming were deduced from the DNA. The top ten clones hold 0.85% to 1.2% of a sample with some 150,000 clones, roughly 81% of them seen once. The CDR3 is made up of 17 amino acids. Germline-derived CDR1 and CDR2 are SGDLS and YYNGEE. J gave up 3 bases and V 0 bases, and 7 bases lay outside the gene matches. This sequence was found in a man aged 40-50 years with acute or convalescent COVID-19. Source material: peripheral blood. The chain is built from TRBV9 and TRBJ2-3, with TRBD2 matching 10 bases. The CDR3 nucleotides are TGTGCCAGCAGCGTAGATAGCGGGGGGATATATACAGATACGCAGTATTTT. Translation gives CASSVDSGGIYTDTQYF.